Included here is one TCR beta chain sequence, with context. This entry belongs to a study of shared clonotypes between healthy human individuals. The replicate PCRs on unsorted PBMC were given about 320 ng DNA, which is 30,000 to 35,000 T cell genomes. TCRdb's table, derived via immunoSEQ multiplex PCR, lists solely in-frame clones and lacks some. Of some 470,000 clones listed, 76% are singletons. Looked up from germline, CDR1 is SGHNT and CDR2 is YENEEA. Trimming removed 8 bases at V and 3 bases at J, with 22 bases between. There are 16 residues in the CDR3. What was sequenced was PBMCs. The genes are TRBV11-3 and TRBJ1-1; no clear D gene. The receptor was isolated from a woman in her forties in good health. Some clones in this sample may be carry-over from other donors' samples. The CDR3 sequence is CASGPYPSRVDTEAFF. The CDR3 coding sequence is TGTGCCAGCGGCCCCTACCCCAGCCGGGTGGACACTGAAGCTTTCTTT. Full variable domain (missing parts from reference TRBV11-3 and TRBJ1-1): EAGVVQSPRYKIIEKKQPVAFWCNPISGHNTLYWYLQNLGQGPELLIRYENEEAVDDSQLPKDRFSAERLKGVDSTLKIQPAELGDSAVYLCASGPYPSRVDTEAFFGQGTRLTVV.